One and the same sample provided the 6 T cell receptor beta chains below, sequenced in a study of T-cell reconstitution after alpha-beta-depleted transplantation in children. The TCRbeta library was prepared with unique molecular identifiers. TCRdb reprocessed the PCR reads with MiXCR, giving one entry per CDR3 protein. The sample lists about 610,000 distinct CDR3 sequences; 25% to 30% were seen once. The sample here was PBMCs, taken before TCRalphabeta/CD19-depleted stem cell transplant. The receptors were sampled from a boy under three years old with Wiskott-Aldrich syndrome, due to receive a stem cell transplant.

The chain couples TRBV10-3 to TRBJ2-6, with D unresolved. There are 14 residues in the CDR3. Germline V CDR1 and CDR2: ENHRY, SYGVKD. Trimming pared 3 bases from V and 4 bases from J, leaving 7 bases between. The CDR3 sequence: CAISEIAGANVLTF. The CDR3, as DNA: TGTGCCATCAGTGAAATCGCCGGGGCCAACGTCCTGACTTTC.

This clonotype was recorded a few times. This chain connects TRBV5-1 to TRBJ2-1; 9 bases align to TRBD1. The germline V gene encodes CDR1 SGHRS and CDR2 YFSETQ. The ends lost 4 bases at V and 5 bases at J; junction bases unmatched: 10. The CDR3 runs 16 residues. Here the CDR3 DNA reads TGCGCCAGCAGCCGTTCCGGGACAGGGACCGACAATGAGCAGTTCTTC. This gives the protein CASSRSGTGTDNEQFF.

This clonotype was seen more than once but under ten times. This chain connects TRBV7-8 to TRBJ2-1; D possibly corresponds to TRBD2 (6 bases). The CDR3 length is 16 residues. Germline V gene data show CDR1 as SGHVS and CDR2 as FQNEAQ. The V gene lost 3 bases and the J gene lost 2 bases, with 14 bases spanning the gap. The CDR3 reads CASSFSGSQAYNEQFF. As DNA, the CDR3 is TGTGCCAGCAGCTTCTCCGGGAGTCAGGCCTACAATGAGCAGTTCTTC.

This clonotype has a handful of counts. CDR3 loop: CASSLRRGSSTDTQYF. The CDR3 bases are TGTGCCAGCAGCCTAAGGAGGGGGTCTAGCACAGATACGCAGTATTTT. The V gene is TRBV5-5, the J gene TRBJ2-3; TRBD1 or TRBD2 may be the D gene (6 bases each). Germline V lookup: CDR1 SGHKS, CDR2 YYEKEE (reference sequence). The CDR3 covers 16 residues. The V end lost 4 bases, the J end lost 0 bases, and 15 bases lay between the germline ends.

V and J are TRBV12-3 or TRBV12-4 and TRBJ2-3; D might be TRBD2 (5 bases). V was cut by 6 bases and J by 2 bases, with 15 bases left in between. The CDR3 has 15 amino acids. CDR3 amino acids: CASSRRGLSTDTQYF. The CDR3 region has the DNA TGTGCCAGCAGCCGCCGAGGACTTTCCACAGATACGCAGTATTTT.

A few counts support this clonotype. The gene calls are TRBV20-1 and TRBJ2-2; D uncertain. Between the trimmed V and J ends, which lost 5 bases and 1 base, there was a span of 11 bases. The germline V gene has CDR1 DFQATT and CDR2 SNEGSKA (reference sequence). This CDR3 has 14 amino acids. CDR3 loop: CSAWAFGNTGELFF. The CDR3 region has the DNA TGCAGTGCTTGGGCCTTTGGGAACACCGGGGAGCTGTTTTTT.